This T cell receptor beta chain was retrieved from a study of blood T cells in healthy people across ages. Study findings and constraints: Compared with aged donors, long-lived donors showed fewer expanded clones, suggesting selection.

V was cut by 0 bases and J by 5 bases, with 17 bases left in between. Looked up from germline, CDR1 is DFQATT and CDR2 is SNEGSKA (reference sequence). The CDR3 totals 16 residues. This clonotype showed up just a few times. Its cognate antigen is unknown. Caucasian individuals from Russia who were healthy and aged roughly 6 to 95 acted as donors. Isolation of PBMCs gave at least 6.5 million cells per sample. Next came a second PCR, run for roughly 6 to 11 cycles, which used a sample-barcoded 5' primer along with a J-beta primer mix. TCRdb used MiXCR to reprocess the 5' RACE reads, holding one entry per CDR3 protein. The sample yields roughly 1.7 million distinct CDR3 sequences, 30% to 35% seen once.

The sequenced sample was blood. The receptor's source is a woman aged 25-40 years in good health. The chain links TRBV20-1 to TRBJ2-1, with D tentatively TRBD1 or TRBD2 (5 bases each). The CDR3 nucleotides are TGCAGTGCTAGAGATTTGAGGGGTATCGTGCACAATGAGCAGTTCTTC. Its protein product is CSARDLRGIVHNEQFF.